This is a list of T cell receptor beta chains from one sample in a study of blood T cell repertoires in COVID-19. Using immunoSEQ multiplex PCR, the repertoire was profiled, and TCRdb retains in-frame clones only, with some absent. The table has 120,000 to 150,000 clones, 88% seen once. The sequenced material came from peripheral blood. These receptors came from a human donor in a cohort sampled during active COVID-19. The CDR3 runs from the conserved cysteine through the conserved F or W. A D gene is named only where the DNA matches it firmly. Part of the rows lack a size; the others show once, few, many or a class for expanded clones.

j_gene | abundance | d_gene | v_gene | CDR3aa | CDR3nt
TRBJ2-2 | . | TRBD2 | TRBV19 | CASSAGGSTGELFF | TGTGCCAGTAGCGCGGGGGGTTCCACCGGGGAGCTGTTTTTT
TRBJ1-1 | . | . | TRBV12-2 | CASRLDSGEAFF | TGTGCAAGTCGCTTAGACAGCGGTGAAGCTTTCTTT
TRBJ2-3 | . | TRBD2 | TRBV3-1/TRBV3-2 | CASSLQTSARTDTQYF | TGTGCCAGCAGCCTCCAGACTAGCGCCCGAACAGATACGCAGTATTTT
TRBJ1-1 | . | . | TRBV30 | CAWSPSGNTEAFF | TGTGCCTGGAGTCCCTCAGGGAACACTGAAGCTTTCTTT
TRBJ2-7 | . | TRBD1 | TRBV6-2/TRBV6-3 | CASSYGGTGSGEQYF | TGTGCCAGCAGTTACGGCGGGACAGGGTCGGGGGAGCAGTACTTC
TRBJ1-6 | . | . | TRBV6-2/TRBV6-3 | CASSYPEGKTSPLHF | TGTGCCAGCAGTTACCCAGAGGGTAAAACTTCACCCCTCCACTTT
TRBJ2-6 | . | TRBD1 | TRBV5-6 | CASTYRGGKPSGANVLTF | TGTGCCAGCACCTATCGAGGGGGCAAGCCCTCTGGGGCCAACGTCCTGACTTTC
TRBJ1-2 | . | TRBD1 | TRBV3-1/TRBV3-2 | CASSQRQGSPRYTF | TGTGCCAGCAGCCAACGACAGGGGAGCCCCCGCTACACCTTC
TRBJ2-1 | . | . | TRBV5-1 | CASSTTTGRNEQFF | TGCGCCAGCAGCACGACGACAGGTAGAAATGAGCAGTTCTTC
TRBJ2-1 | few | . | TRBV6-2/TRBV6-3 | CASSTPLGIQSLDNEQFF | TGTGCCAGCAGTACCCCACTAGGCATTCAGTCTCTTGACAATGAGCAGTTCTTC
TRBJ1-2 | . | TRBD1 | TRBV23-1 | CASSNRGNEDGYTF | TGCGCCAGCAGCAACAGGGGGAATGAGGATGGCTACACCTTC
TRBJ2-1 | . | TRBD2 | TRBV11-2 | CASSPGTSGYNEQFF | TGTGCCAGCAGCCCCGGGACTAGCGGGTACAATGAGCAGTTCTTC
TRBJ2-3 | . | TRBD1 | TRBV4-2 | CASSQARGQDYTQYF | TGTGCCAGCAGCCAAGCTCGGGGACAGGACTATACGCAGTATTTT
TRBJ2-3 | . | . | TRBV7-2 | CASSRQAFNTDTQYF | TGTGCCAGCAGCAGACAGGCTTTTAACACAGATACGCAGTATTTT
TRBJ2-7 | . | . | TRBV27 | CASSLSTGASGYSYEQYF | TGTGCCAGCAGTTTATCCACCGGAGCCAGCGGGTATTCCTACGAGCAGTACTTC
TRBJ1-1 | once | . | TRBV21-1 | CASSKRGGQGARLIEAFF | TGTGCCAGCAGCAAAAGAGGAGGACAGGGGGCGCGCCTGATTGAAGCTTTCTTT
TRBJ1-5 | . | . | TRBV11-3 | CASSKLLRRSNQPQHF | TGTGCCAGCAGCAAATTACTCAGGCGTAGCAATCAGCCCCAGCATTTT
TRBJ2-7 | . | . | TRBV4-1 | CASSQGYGSSYEQYF | TGCGCCAGCAGCCAAGGGTACGGGAGCTCCTACGAGCAGTACTTC
TRBJ2-5 | few | TRBD2 | TRBV5-8 | CASSFGLAGSYF | TGTGCCAGCAGCTTTGGCCTAGCGGGGTCGTACTTC
TRBJ2-7 | . | TRBD2 | TRBV6-2/TRBV6-3 | CASSSGGLAAAYEQYF | TGTGCCAGCAGTTCTGGAGGACTAGCGGCTGCCTACGAGCAGTACTTC
TRBJ1-5 | . | TRBD1 | TRBV5-5 | CASSSTGTVDQPQHF | TGTGCCAGCAGCTCCACCGGGACAGTGGATCAGCCCCAGCATTTT
TRBJ2-1 | . | TRBD1 | TRBV11-1 | CASSFTDRGWNEQFF | TGTGCCAGCAGCTTCACAGACAGGGGTTGGAATGAGCAGTTCTTC
TRBJ1-6 | . | . | TRBV7-2 | CASSLRAGAGWTYNSPLHF | TGTGCCAGCAGCTTAAGGGCAGGGGCGGGCTGGACCTATAATTCACCCCTCCACTTT
TRBJ2-5 | . | TRBD1 | TRBV19 | CASSGAGTGEETQYF | TGTGCCAGTAGTGGGGCCGGGACAGGGGAAGAGACCCAGTACTTC
TRBJ1-1 | . | . | TRBV10-2 | CASSIQGNTEAFF | TGCGCCAGCAGTATTCAGGGTAACACTGAAGCTTTCTTT
TRBJ2-1 | . | . | TRBV7-2 | CASEPGLYNEQFF | TGTGCCAGCGAACCAGGGTTGTACAATGAGCAGTTCTTC
TRBJ1-2 | . | . | TRBV6-5 | CASIGGQTFNYGYTF | TGTGCCAGTATTGGAGGGCAGACCTTTAACTATGGCTACACCTTC
TRBJ1-4 | once | TRBD1 | TRBV5-3 | CASPRGYRGVTNEKLFF | TGTGCCAGCCCTAGGGGATACAGGGGGGTTACTAATGAAAAACTGTTTTTT
TRBJ2-1 | . | . | TRBV6-2/TRBV6-3 | CASSYPLPRLETYNEQFF | TGTGCCAGCAGTTATCCCCTACCCCGACTAGAGACTTACAATGAGCAGTTCTTC
TRBJ1-4 | . | TRBD1 | TRBV10-2 | CASSGTTGAGEKLFF | TGCGCCAGCAGTGGGACAACAGGGGCTGGTGAAAAACTGTTTTTT
TRBJ2-2 | . | TRBD2 | TRBV9 | CASSVSRGGYTGELFF | TGTGCCAGCAGCGTATCTCGCGGGGGGTACACCGGGGAGCTGTTTTTT
TRBJ1-4 | . | . | TRBV4-3 | CASSQQVDEKLFF | TGCGCCAGCAGCCAGCAGGTGGATGAAAAACTGTTTTTT
TRBJ1-5 | . | . | TRBV27 | CASSLTSGRGVNQPQHF | TGTGCCAGCAGTTTGACTTCTGGCAGGGGTGTAAATCAGCCCCAGCATTTT
TRBJ2-5 | . | . | TRBV3-1/TRBV3-2 | CASSLPRGGTQYF | TGTGCCAGCAGCCTCCCGCGGGGAGGGACCCAGTACTTC
TRBJ2-7 | . | . | TRBV25-1 | CASSGQGGHEQYF | TGTGCCAGCAGTGGACAGGGAGGCCACGAGCAGTACTTC
TRBJ2-3 | . | . | TRBV15 | CATSRAGDADTQYF | TGTGCCACCAGCAGAGCCGGGGATGCAGATACGCAGTATTTT
TRBJ1-1 | . | TRBD1 | TRBV9 | CASRQTGAVNTEAFF | TGTGCCAGCAGACAAACAGGGGCCGTGAACACTGAAGCTTTCTTT
TRBJ2-7 | . | TRBD1 | TRBV7-7 | CASSLARGPPFSYEQYF | TGTGCTAGCAGCTTAGCGAGGGGGCCTCCTTTCTCCTACGAGCAGTACTTC
TRBJ1-4 | . | . | TRBV5-4 | CASSRGAGVATNEKLFF | TGTGCCAGCAGCCGGGGAGCGGGCGTCGCAACTAATGAAAAACTGTTTTTT
TRBJ2-3 | . | TRBD1 | TRBV7-2 | CASSLTGQDTDTQYF | TGTGCCAGCAGCTTAACCGGACAGGACACAGATACGCAGTATTTT
TRBJ1-1 | . | . | TRBV29-1 | CSVKREGSEAFF | TGCAGCGTCAAAAGGGAGGGGTCTGAAGCTTTCTTT
TRBJ2-1 | . | . | TRBV21-1 | CASSSEVQTSGRSYNEQFF | TGTGCCAGCAGCTCCGAGGTACAGACTAGCGGGAGGTCTTACAATGAGCAGTTCTTC
TRBJ2-7 | . | . | TRBV30 | CAWSLGLSGGSYEQYF | TGTGCCTGGAGTCTGGGACTTTCCGGGGGCTCCTACGAGCAGTACTTC
TRBJ2-3 | . | TRBD2 | TRBV2 | CARGRDYHTRTDTQYF | TGTGCCAGGGGTCGGGACTACCATACCCGCACAGATACGCAGTATTTT
TRBJ1-2 | few | . | TRBV10-1 | CASSESEDRYGYTF | TGCGCCAGCAGTGAGTCGGAGGATCGCTATGGCTACACCTTC
TRBJ1-5 | . | . | TRBV19 | CASSIHRVSGQPQHF | TGTGCCAGTAGTATACACAGGGTTTCGGGTCAGCCCCAGCATTTT
TRBJ2-5 | . | TRBD2 | TRBV5-5 | CASSFSTGTSGGAYETQYF | TGTGCCAGCAGCTTTTCGACCGGGACTAGCGGGGGGGCCTATGAGACCCAGTACTTC
TRBJ1-4 | . | TRBD1 | TRBV4-2 | CASSQGNIVGDRGEKLFF | TGTGCCAGCAGCCAAGGGAACATCGTCGGGGACAGGGGAGAAAAACTGTTTTTT
TRBJ1-3 | . | TRBD1 | TRBV3-1/TRBV3-2 | CASSLTTGAGNTIYF | TGTGCCAGCAGCCTCACGACAGGGGCCGGAAACACCATATATTTT
TRBJ1-2 | . | . | TRBV6-1 | CASSESRDYGYTF | TGTGCCAGCAGTGAAAGTCGGGACTATGGCTACACCTTC
TRBJ2-2 | . | . | TRBV7-2 | CASSFREGGELFF | TGTGCCAGCAGCTTTCGTGAGGGTGGGGAGCTGTTTTTT
TRBJ2-3 | . | TRBD2 | TRBV4-3 | CASSQDRDGTKDTQYF | TGCGCCAGCAGCCAAGATCGGGACGGGACTAAAGATACGCAGTATTTT
TRBJ2-1 | few | . | TRBV7-8 | CASSRRVIVQFF | TGTGCCAGCAGCCGAAGAGTTATAGTGCAGTTCTTC
TRBJ2-7 | . | TRBD2 | TRBV3-1/TRBV3-2 | CASSQAFSGMYEQYF | TGTGCCAGCAGCCAAGCGTTTAGCGGGATGTACGAGCAGTACTTC
TRBJ1-1 | . | TRBD1 | TRBV10-3 | CAISIQGGTEAFF | TGTGCCATCAGTATACAGGGGGGTACTGAAGCTTTCTTT
TRBJ2-1 | . | . | TRBV12-3/TRBV12-4 | CASSPWPPFCVF | TGTGCCAGCAGTCCATGGCCTCCCTTCTGTGTCTTC
TRBJ1-2 | . | . | TRBV28 | CASSLGARQSGYTF | TGTGCCAGCAGTTTAGGGGCTCGGCAATCTGGCTACACCTTC
TRBJ2-3 | . | TRBD2 | TRBV5-4 | CASRSISGGPPGRQYF | TGTGCCAGCAGATCGATTAGCGGGGGCCCCCCGGGGAGGCAGTATTTT
TRBJ2-7 | . | TRBD2 | TRBV19 | CASSIRLATAYEQYF | TGTGCCAGTAGTATTCGACTAGCTACGGCCTACGAGCAGTACTTC
TRBJ1-2 | . | . | TRBV9 | CASSVTDINPSDGYTF | TGTGCCAGCAGCGTAACAGATATCAATCCTTCTGATGGCTACACCTTC